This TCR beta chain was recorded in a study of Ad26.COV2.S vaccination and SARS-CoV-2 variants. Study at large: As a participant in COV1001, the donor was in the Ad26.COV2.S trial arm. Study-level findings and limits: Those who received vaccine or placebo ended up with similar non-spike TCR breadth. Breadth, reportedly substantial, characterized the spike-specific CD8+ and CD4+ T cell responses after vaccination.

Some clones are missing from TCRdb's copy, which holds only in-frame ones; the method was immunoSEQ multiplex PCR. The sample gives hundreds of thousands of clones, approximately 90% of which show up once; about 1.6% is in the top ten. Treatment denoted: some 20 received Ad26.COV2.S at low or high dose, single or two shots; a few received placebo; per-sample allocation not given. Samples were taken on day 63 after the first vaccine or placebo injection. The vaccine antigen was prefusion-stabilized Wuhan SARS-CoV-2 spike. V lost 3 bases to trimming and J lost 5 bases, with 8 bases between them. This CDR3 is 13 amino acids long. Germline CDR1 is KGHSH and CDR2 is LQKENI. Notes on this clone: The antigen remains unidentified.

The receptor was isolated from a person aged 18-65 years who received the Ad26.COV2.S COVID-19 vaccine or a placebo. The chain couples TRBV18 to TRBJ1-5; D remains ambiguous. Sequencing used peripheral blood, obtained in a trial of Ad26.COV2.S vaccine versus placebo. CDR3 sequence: CASSPGGDQPQHF. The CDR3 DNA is TGTGCCAGCTCACCCGGAGGAGATCAGCCCCAGCATTTT.